This T cell receptor beta chain comes out of a study of shared clonotypes between healthy human individuals. Study-wide results and caveats: Estimated richness was generally greater in naive than memory subsets. Measured sharing among donors was expected to vary with sequencing depth.

In the source study's methods: Owing to the provision of junction-only sequences devoid of quality scores by immunoSEQ, filtering differed. Here immunoSEQ multiplex PCR was the method, and the copy in TCRdb shows in-frame clones only, minus some. Clone size and V and J calls were adopted from that table, with D and trimming inferred from the DNA. The data contain some 2,100,000 clones, almost 96% of them singletons. The donor cohort consisted entirely of Caucasian adults residing in Nashville, Tennessee. The CDR3 has 15 residues. From germline, CDR1 is SNHLY and CDR2 FYNNEI. V trimming: 6 bases; J trimming: 4 bases; junction bases outside the gene matches: 10. As for this clone: What it binds is unknown.

The genes are TRBV2 and TRBJ2-7; 9 positions agree with TRBD2. This receptor was taken from a man between 18 and 35 years old in good health. Sample: naive CD4+ T cells sorted from blood. Described subset: CD45RA+ positively selected. CDR3 region: CASRGGEGLAYEQYF. DNA for the CDR3: TGTGCCAGCAGAGGGGGGGAGGGACTAGCTTACGAGCAGTACTTC.